By its share, the clone carrying this TCR beta chain is medium-sized (0.01 to 0.1%). Its antigen is not known. Germline CDR1 reads DFQATT; CDR2 reads SNEGSKA (reference sequence). The CDR3 is 14 residues long. The V end lost 0 bases, the J end lost 0 bases, and 8 bases lay between the germline ends. This record comes from a study of vaccination and CD4 T cells after COVID-19. Study as a whole: Median draw time for post-COVID samples was 85 to 110 days post-diagnosis (range 35 to 161). Blood was drawn a median around 71 days post second dose, range 14 to 241.

Treatment described: roughly 10-day PBMC culture with coronavirus spike peptide pools or control peptides (ViraFEST assay). Scientists separated out CD4+ T cells through negative selection following 10 days in culture. With the Oncomine TCR Beta short-read assay, DNA from cultured CD4+ T cells was sequenced. One entry per CDR3 protein results from TCRdb running MiXCR on the PCR reads. The table shows about 4,500 distinct CDR3 sequences, with roughly 22% occurring only once. The study, taken as a whole, reports: From around 19 to 38, the median of SARS-CoV-2-reactive clonotypes rose without reaching significance.

The clonotype originates from a human donor who had recovered from COVID-19. The sequencing here drew on CD4+ T cells from blood, cultured in vitro, taken after SARS-CoV-2 vaccination. V usage is TRBV20-1 and J usage is TRBJ1-2, with D possibly being TRBD1 (5 bases). The CDR3 region is CSARDPGANYGYTF. CDR3 DNA: TGCAGTGCTAGAGATCCGGGGGCTAACTATGGCTACACCTTC.